The sequence of this T cell receptor beta chain was determined in a study of blood T cell repertoires in COVID-19. Study-wide background: COVID-19 samples collected from the United States, Italy and Spain covered acute and convalescent phases.

The germline CDR1 and CDR2 sequences are SGHRS and YFSETQ. V dropped 2 bases and J dropped 1 base, with 15 bases sitting between them. This CDR3 has 16 amino acids. Original analysis: From reference gene primer amplification, estimates of nucleated cell counts were derived. Data came from immunoSEQ multiplex PCR; TCRdb stores just in-frame clones and leaves some out. That table gives V, J and clone size, and the DNA gave D and trimming. The top ten clones hold less than 4.5% of a sample with 200,000 to 250,000 clones, approximately 85% of them seen once. Sequencing was done on a sample of peripheral blood. V is TRBV5-1 and J is TRBJ1-1, with D maybe TRBD1 (6 bases). This receptor was obtained from a man aged 45-65 years with acute or convalescent COVID-19. The chain's CDR3 is CASSLDRRPGNTEAFF. The CDR3 DNA reads TGCGCCAGCAGCTTAGACAGGCGACCGGGGAACACTGAAGCTTTCTTT.